The source of this T cell receptor (beta chain) is a study of blood T cell repertoires in COVID-19. Trimming removed 4 bases from V and 2 bases from J, with 15 bases in between. CDR1 is KGHSH, CDR2 LQKENI, per germline. The CDR3 has 16 amino acids. TCRdb's copy holds only in-frame clones and misses some; the assay was immunoSEQ multiplex PCR. Of 180,000 or so clones listed, approximately 85% were seen once; the top ten hold roughly 8.2%. This rearrangement joins TRBV18 to TRBJ2-1; tentatively, D is TRBD1 (6 bases). This sequence originates from a woman in her sixties with acute or convalescent COVID-19. The sample consisted of peripheral blood. CDR3 in amino acids: CASSQLSGTTYNEQFF. DNA for the CDR3: TGTGCCAGCTCACAACTATCCGGGACAACCTACAATGAGCAGTTCTTC.